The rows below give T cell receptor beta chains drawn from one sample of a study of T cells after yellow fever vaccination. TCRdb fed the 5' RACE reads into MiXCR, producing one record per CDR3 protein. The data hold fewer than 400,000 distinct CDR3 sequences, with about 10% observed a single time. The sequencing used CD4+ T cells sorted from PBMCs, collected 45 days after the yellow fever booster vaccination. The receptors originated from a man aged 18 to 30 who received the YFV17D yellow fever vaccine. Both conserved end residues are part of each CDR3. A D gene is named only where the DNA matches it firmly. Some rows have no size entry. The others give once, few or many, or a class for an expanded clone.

CDR3nt: TGTGCCAGCAGCCGCGGGGGCCTGAACACTGAAGCTTTCTTT
CDR3aa: CASSRGGLNTEAFF
abundance: few
j_gene: TRBJ1-1
d_gene: -
v_gene: TRBV11-3

CDR3nt: TGTGCCAGCAGCCCCGTCCCGGAGCCTCATGGCTACACCTTC
CDR3aa: CASSPVPEPHGYTF
abundance: few
j_gene: TRBJ1-2
d_gene: -
v_gene: TRBV11-2

CDR3nt: TGTGCCAGCAGCTTAGTCCCCTCGACAGGGGTCGAGCAGTTCTTC
CDR3aa: CASSLVPSTGVEQFF
abundance: -
j_gene: TRBJ2-1
d_gene: TRBD1
v_gene: TRBV7-2

CDR3nt: TGCGCCAGCAGCTTGGCTTGGGGGCTAAGCTCCTACAATGAGCAGTTCTTC
CDR3aa: CASSLAWGLSSYNEQFF
abundance: few
j_gene: TRBJ2-1
d_gene: -
v_gene: TRBV5-1

CDR3nt: TGTGCCAGCAGCCTATCTGTAGGGGTGCTCCTCTATGGCTACACCTTC
CDR3aa: CASSLSVGVLLYGYTF
abundance: few
j_gene: TRBJ1-2
d_gene: -
v_gene: TRBV7-9

CDR3nt: TGTGCCAGCGGACGGAGGGGGGCCGGTGTGACAGATACGCAGTATTTT
CDR3aa: CASGRRGAGVTDTQYF
abundance: many
j_gene: TRBJ2-3
d_gene: -
v_gene: TRBV5-4

CDR3nt: TGCGCCAGCAGCTTGGTCGGGGGGCTCGATACGCAGTATTTT
CDR3aa: CASSLVGGLDTQYF
abundance: many
j_gene: TRBJ2-3
d_gene: -
v_gene: TRBV5-1

CDR3nt: TGTGCCAGCAGCCTGACTAGTCCTAGAGGGGAGCTGTTTTTT
CDR3aa: CASSLTSPRGELFF
abundance: many
j_gene: TRBJ2-2
d_gene: -
v_gene: TRBV28

CDR3nt: TGTGCCACAGCGCGTCGAGCCGAAGCTTTCTTT
CDR3aa: CATARRAEAFF
abundance: -
j_gene: TRBJ1-1
d_gene: -
v_gene: TRBV12-3/TRBV12-4

CDR3nt: TGTGCCAGCTCCCCAGGCGGGCGGGCGGAGACCCAGTACTTC
CDR3aa: CASSPGGRAETQYF
abundance: few
j_gene: TRBJ2-5
d_gene: -
v_gene: TRBV18

CDR3nt: TGCGCCAGCAGCTCGGGACAGGGTAAAGAGACCCAGTACTTC
CDR3aa: CASSSGQGKETQYF
abundance: many
j_gene: TRBJ2-5
d_gene: TRBD1
v_gene: TRBV5-1

CDR3nt: TGCAGCGTTAGGTTCGTGGAGGCAGGCGAGCAGTACTTC
CDR3aa: CSVRFVEAGEQYF
abundance: few
j_gene: TRBJ2-7
d_gene: -
v_gene: TRBV29-1

CDR3nt: TGTGCCAGCAGCTCGGGACCACTCACAGATACGCAGTATTTT
CDR3aa: CASSSGPLTDTQYF
abundance: many
j_gene: TRBJ2-3
d_gene: -
v_gene: TRBV5-6

CDR3nt: TGTGCCAGCAGCTGGGACAGGGGCGAGCCCCAGCATTTT
CDR3aa: CASSWDRGEPQHF
abundance: few
j_gene: TRBJ1-5
d_gene: TRBD1
v_gene: TRBV5-6

CDR3nt: TGTGCCAGCAGCTCAACGCCGACTAGCGGGGGGGCAGGTACGCAGTATTTT
CDR3aa: CASSSTPTSGGAGTQYF
abundance: -
j_gene: TRBJ2-3
d_gene: TRBD2
v_gene: TRBV7-3

CDR3nt: TGTGCCAGCAGTGCTGACAGGGGTTCAGATACGCAGTATTTT
CDR3aa: CASSADRGSDTQYF
abundance: few
j_gene: TRBJ2-3
d_gene: TRBD1
v_gene: TRBV9

CDR3nt: TGCGCCAGCAGCCAGATGAACCTCGGGGTGGACACCGGGGAGCTGTTTTTT
CDR3aa: CASSQMNLGVDTGELFF
abundance: few
j_gene: TRBJ2-2
d_gene: -
v_gene: TRBV4-1

CDR3nt: TGTGCCAGCTCACGCGCGAGGGGGAATCAGCCCCAGCATTTT
CDR3aa: CASSRARGNQPQHF
abundance: -
j_gene: TRBJ1-5
d_gene: -
v_gene: TRBV18

CDR3nt: TGTGCCAGCAGCTTCGCCGGGACAGGAGAAGGGAACACTGAAGCTTTCTTT
CDR3aa: CASSFAGTGEGNTEAFF
abundance: few
j_gene: TRBJ1-1
d_gene: TRBD1
v_gene: TRBV7-9

CDR3nt: TGCGCCAGCAGCACCGGGACAGGGTTTGAAGCTTTCTTT
CDR3aa: CASSTGTGFEAFF
abundance: few
j_gene: TRBJ1-1
d_gene: TRBD1
v_gene: TRBV5-1

CDR3nt: TGTGCCAGCAGCGTAGGACTGAAGGGTGAAGCTTTCTTT
CDR3aa: CASSVGLKGEAFF
abundance: few
j_gene: TRBJ1-1
d_gene: -
v_gene: TRBV9

CDR3nt: TGCAGTGCTAGGTCGGCTCCTGTCGTGAACACTGAAGCTTTCTTT
CDR3aa: CSARSAPVVNTEAFF
abundance: -
j_gene: TRBJ1-1
d_gene: -
v_gene: TRBV20-1

CDR3nt: TGTGCCAGCAGCTCTAGGATTTCTACGGTCAATGAGCAGTTCTTC
CDR3aa: CASSSRISTVNEQFF
abundance: few
j_gene: TRBJ2-1
d_gene: -
v_gene: TRBV7-3

CDR3nt: TGCAGCGTTGATGACGGGCACACTGAAGCTTTCTTT
CDR3aa: CSVDDGHTEAFF
abundance: many
j_gene: TRBJ1-1
d_gene: -
v_gene: TRBV29-1

CDR3nt: TGCAGCGCCGCCCCACAGTCAAACACCGGGGAGCTGTTTTTT
CDR3aa: CSAAPQSNTGELFF
abundance: -
j_gene: TRBJ2-2
d_gene: -
v_gene: TRBV29-1

CDR3nt: TGCGCCAGCAGCTTGAGGACTAGCGGGGCCCAGGGGACAGATACGCAGTATTTT
CDR3aa: CASSLRTSGAQGTDTQYF
abundance: -
j_gene: TRBJ2-3
d_gene: TRBD2
v_gene: TRBV5-1

CDR3nt: TGTGCCACCAGTGATACTCCTCAGGGCGAAGCTTTCTTT
CDR3aa: CATSDTPQGEAFF
abundance: few
j_gene: TRBJ1-1
d_gene: -
v_gene: TRBV24-1

CDR3nt: TGCAGTGCTTTAGGGGGCGTGGATGAGCAGTTCTTC
CDR3aa: CSALGGVDEQFF
abundance: few
j_gene: TRBJ2-1
d_gene: TRBD1
v_gene: TRBV20-1

CDR3nt: TGTGCCAGCAGTCCGAGGGGAACCTATAATTCACCCCTCCACTTT
CDR3aa: CASSPRGTYNSPLHF
abundance: few
j_gene: TRBJ1-6
d_gene: -
v_gene: TRBV6-5

CDR3nt: TGTGCCAGCAGCTTATACCAGACGCTACGGGCAGGGGGCTACACCTTC
CDR3aa: CASSLYQTLRAGGYTF
abundance: -
j_gene: TRBJ1-2
d_gene: -
v_gene: TRBV7-9

CDR3nt: TGTGCCAGCTCACAGGGGACAGGGAGGTCCGTTTCCAACTATGGCTACACCTTC
CDR3aa: CASSQGTGRSVSNYGYTF
abundance: few
j_gene: TRBJ1-2
d_gene: TRBD1
v_gene: TRBV18

CDR3nt: TGTGCTAGTGGTTTGGTATTAGGACAGAATAATTCACCCCTCCACTTT
CDR3aa: CASGLVLGQNNSPLHF
abundance: -
j_gene: TRBJ1-6
d_gene: -
v_gene: TRBV12-5

CDR3nt: TGTGCCAGCAGTTACTCCGGACAGGGGACTGGAAACACCATATATTTT
CDR3aa: CASSYSGQGTGNTIYF
abundance: few
j_gene: TRBJ1-3
d_gene: TRBD1
v_gene: TRBV6-5

CDR3nt: TGTGCCAGCAGTTACGGCTCGTTTATCGGGGAACTGTTTTTT
CDR3aa: CASSYGSFIGELFF
abundance: few
j_gene: TRBJ1-4
d_gene: -
v_gene: TRBV6-5

CDR3nt: TGCGCCAGCAGTGAATTCCGGGGGGAGCAGTACTTC
CDR3aa: CASSEFRGEQYF
abundance: few
j_gene: TRBJ2-7
d_gene: -
v_gene: TRBV10-1

CDR3nt: TGCGCCAGCAGCGTTACACGGGAGGGGGCAGATACGCAGTATTTT
CDR3aa: CASSVTREGADTQYF
abundance: -
j_gene: TRBJ2-3
d_gene: TRBD2
v_gene: TRBV5-1

CDR3nt: TGTGCCAGCAGCCAGGGACAGTATCTTCAAGCTTTCTTT
CDR3aa: CASSQGQYLQAFF
abundance: -
j_gene: TRBJ1-1
d_gene: TRBD1
v_gene: TRBV6-2/TRBV6-3

CDR3nt: TGTGCCAGCAGTTCCCCAGGCCGTAGATATTTT
CDR3aa: CASSSPGRRYF
abundance: few
j_gene: TRBJ2-3
d_gene: -
v_gene: TRBV6-1

CDR3nt: TGCGCCAGCACCCTACAGGGGGCGATTAGCGAGCAGTACTTC
CDR3aa: CASTLQGAISEQYF
abundance: many
j_gene: TRBJ2-7
d_gene: TRBD1
v_gene: TRBV5-1

CDR3nt: TGTGCCAGCAGCCTGACTCAGGGACTTTTGAACACTGAAGCTTTCTTT
CDR3aa: CASSLTQGLLNTEAFF
abundance: -
j_gene: TRBJ1-1
d_gene: -
v_gene: TRBV5-5

CDR3nt: TGTGCCACCAGCGGGACTTTGGACACGCATCTTGGCTACACCTTC
CDR3aa: CATSGTLDTHLGYTF
abundance: few
j_gene: TRBJ1-2
d_gene: -
v_gene: TRBV15

CDR3nt: TGTGCTAGTGGTGTCCAGGGGCAGGGCAATCAGCCCCAGCATTTT
CDR3aa: CASGVQGQGNQPQHF
abundance: few
j_gene: TRBJ1-5
d_gene: -
v_gene: TRBV12-5

CDR3nt: TGTGCCATCAGGGGGACTAGCAATCAGCCCCAGCATTTT
CDR3aa: CAIRGTSNQPQHF
abundance: few
j_gene: TRBJ1-5
d_gene: -
v_gene: TRBV10-3

CDR3nt: TGTGCCAGCAGACCGCTCGGACAGGGGAAGGGCCAGCCCCAGCATTTT
CDR3aa: CASRPLGQGKGQPQHF
abundance: -
j_gene: TRBJ1-5
d_gene: TRBD1
v_gene: TRBV6-5

CDR3nt: TGTGCCATCAAGGGGGAGGGCACCACCGACTATGGCTACACCTTC
CDR3aa: CAIKGEGTTDYGYTF
abundance: few
j_gene: TRBJ1-2
d_gene: -
v_gene: TRBV10-3

CDR3nt: TGTGCCAGCAGTTACCCCGTTCCAAGCCAGGCTGGTGGCTACACCTTC
CDR3aa: CASSYPVPSQAGGYTF
abundance: -
j_gene: TRBJ1-2
d_gene: -
v_gene: TRBV6-6

CDR3nt: TGTGCCAGCAGCCAAGGAGCTCGGACCCAGTACTTC
CDR3aa: CASSQGARTQYF
abundance: few
j_gene: TRBJ2-5
d_gene: -
v_gene: TRBV14

CDR3nt: TGTGCCAGCAGTGAACCCTCGGGAAGGGGGTACCCTTCTCCCCTCCACTTT
CDR3aa: CASSEPSGRGYPSPLHF
abundance: few
j_gene: TRBJ1-6
d_gene: -
v_gene: TRBV25-1

CDR3nt: TGCGCCAGCAGCTTGGATCGGGGAGGTACTGAAGCTTTCTTT
CDR3aa: CASSLDRGGTEAFF
abundance: many
j_gene: TRBJ1-1
d_gene: -
v_gene: TRBV5-1

CDR3nt: TGTGCCAGCAGTAAGATTGGGGCCTATAATTCACCCCTCCACTTT
CDR3aa: CASSKIGAYNSPLHF
abundance: few
j_gene: TRBJ1-6
d_gene: -
v_gene: TRBV7-6

CDR3nt: TGTGCCAGCAGCTCGGACAGGGGGCGAGAGACCCAGTACTTC
CDR3aa: CASSSDRGRETQYF
abundance: few
j_gene: TRBJ2-5
d_gene: TRBD1
v_gene: TRBV11-3

CDR3nt: TGTGCCACCAGCAGAGTAAAGACAGGGTTCGGTCAGCCCCAGCATTTT
CDR3aa: CATSRVKTGFGQPQHF
abundance: -
j_gene: TRBJ1-5
d_gene: TRBD1
v_gene: TRBV15

CDR3nt: TGCGCCAGCAGCCAAGAATTGGGCATCCAAGAGACCCAGTACTTC
CDR3aa: CASSQELGIQETQYF
abundance: -
j_gene: TRBJ2-5
d_gene: -
v_gene: TRBV4-3

CDR3nt: TGTGCCAGCAGAACCCTAGCGGGGGTGGAGACCCAGTACTTC
CDR3aa: CASRTLAGVETQYF
abundance: few
j_gene: TRBJ2-5
d_gene: TRBD2
v_gene: TRBV6-5

CDR3nt: TGTGCCAGCAGCTTTGGACAAGACACTGAAGCTTTCTTT
CDR3aa: CASSFGQDTEAFF
abundance: few
j_gene: TRBJ1-1
d_gene: -
v_gene: TRBV7-9